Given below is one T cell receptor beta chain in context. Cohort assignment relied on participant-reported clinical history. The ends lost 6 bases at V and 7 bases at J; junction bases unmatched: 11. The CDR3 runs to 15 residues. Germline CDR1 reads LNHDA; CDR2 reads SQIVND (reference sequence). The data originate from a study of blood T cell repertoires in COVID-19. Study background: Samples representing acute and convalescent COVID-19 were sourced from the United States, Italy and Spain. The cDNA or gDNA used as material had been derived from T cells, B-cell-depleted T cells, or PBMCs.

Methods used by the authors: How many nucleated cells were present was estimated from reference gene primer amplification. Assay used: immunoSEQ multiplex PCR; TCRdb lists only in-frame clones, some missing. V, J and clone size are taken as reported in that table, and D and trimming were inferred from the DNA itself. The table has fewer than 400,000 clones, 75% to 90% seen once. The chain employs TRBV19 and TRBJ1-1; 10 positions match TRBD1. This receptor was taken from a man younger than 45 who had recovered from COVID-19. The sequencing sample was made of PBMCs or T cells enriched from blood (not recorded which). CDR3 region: CASRTGGLDFGEAFF. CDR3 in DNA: TGTGCCAGTAGGACAGGGGGCCTGGATTTTGGTGAAGCTTTCTTT.